This TCR beta chain was profiled in a study of radiotherapy plus CTLA-4 blockade in lung cancer. This clone turned up a few times. Its target is unknown. Produced via immunoSEQ multiplex PCR; TCRdb's table is partial and in-frame only. The data hold roughly 25,000 clones, with over 70% observed a single time. Study-wide points: Blood-borne expansion of tumor-derived TCR clones followed radiotherapy plus ipilimumab. Alongside interferon-beta, early blood T cell clone dynamics were reportedly the best predictor of response.

The trim removed 7 bases at V and 7 bases at J, leaving 7 bases unmatched. The CDR3 sequence is 13 residues long. Germline V lookup: CDR1 SGHTA, CDR2 FQGNSA. The sample here was peripheral blood, taken from a patient treated with radiotherapy plus ipilimumab. The clonotype originates from a human donor with non-small cell lung cancer who had stable disease on radiotherapy plus ipilimumab. The chain couples TRBV7-2 to TRBJ1-3; TRBD1 matches 7 bases. CDR3 in DNA: TGTGCCAGCACTCGGACAGGAGGGAACACCATATATTTT. This encodes CASTRTGGNTIYF.